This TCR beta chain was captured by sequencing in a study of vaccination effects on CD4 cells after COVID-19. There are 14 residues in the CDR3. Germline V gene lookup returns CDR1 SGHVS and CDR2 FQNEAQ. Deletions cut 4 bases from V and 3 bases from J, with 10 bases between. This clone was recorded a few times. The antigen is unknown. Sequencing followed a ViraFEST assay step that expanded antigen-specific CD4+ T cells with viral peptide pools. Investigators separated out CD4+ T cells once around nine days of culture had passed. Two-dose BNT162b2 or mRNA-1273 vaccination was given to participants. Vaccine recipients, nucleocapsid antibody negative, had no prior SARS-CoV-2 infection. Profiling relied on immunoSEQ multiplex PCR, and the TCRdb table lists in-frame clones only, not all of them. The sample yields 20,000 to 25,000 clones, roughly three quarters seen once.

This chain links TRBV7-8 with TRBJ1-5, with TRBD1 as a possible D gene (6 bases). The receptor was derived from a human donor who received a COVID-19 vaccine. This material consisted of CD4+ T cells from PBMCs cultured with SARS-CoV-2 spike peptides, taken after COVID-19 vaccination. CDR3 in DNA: TGTGCCAGCAGCTCTCAGGGGCCCAATCAGCCCCAGCATTTT. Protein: CASSSQGPNQPQHF.